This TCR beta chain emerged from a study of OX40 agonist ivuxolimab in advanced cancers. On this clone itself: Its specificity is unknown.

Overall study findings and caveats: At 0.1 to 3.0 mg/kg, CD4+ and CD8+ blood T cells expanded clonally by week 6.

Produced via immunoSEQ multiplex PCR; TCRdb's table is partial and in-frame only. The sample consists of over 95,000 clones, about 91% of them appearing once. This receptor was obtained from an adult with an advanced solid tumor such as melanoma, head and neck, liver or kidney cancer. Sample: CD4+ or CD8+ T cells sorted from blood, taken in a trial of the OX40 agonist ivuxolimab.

The CDR3 loop is CASSFSGRNTDTQYF. DNA for the CDR3: TGTGCCAGCAGCTTTAGCGGGAGAAACACAGATACGCAGTATTTT. The genes are TRBV5-4 and TRBJ2-3, with 9 nucleotides matching TRBD2. The junction had 3 bases not matched to a gene; V was cut back by 2 bases and J by 2 bases. CDR1 SGHNT and CDR2 YYREEE come from the germline V gene (reference sequence). The CDR3 sequence is 15 residues long. Full variable domain (missing parts from reference TRBV5-4 and TRBJ2-3): ETGVTQSPTHLIKTRGQQVTLRCSSQSGHNTVSWYQQALGQGPQFIFQYYREEENGRGNFPPRFSGLQFPNYSSELNVNALELDDSALYLCASSFSGRNTDTQYFGPGTRLTVL.